The source of this TCR beta chain is a study of blood T cells in healthy people across ages. Study-wide findings and caveats: Long-lived and aged donors differed, with more naive CD4+ cells and higher diversity in the long-lived. Since the PBMCs were unsorted, naive and antigen-experienced cells could not be conclusively compared.

The germline gives CDR1 SQVTM, CDR2 ANQGSEA. This CDR3 is 13 amino acids long. V lost 5 bases and J lost 3; bases outside the gene matches: 4. It was with a sample-barcoded 5' primer and a J-beta primer mix that a second PCR of roughly 7 to 11 cycles was run. TCRdb itself ran the 5' RACE reads through MiXCR, one entry per CDR3 protein. The sample has 850,000 to 1,300,000 distinct CDR3 sequences, 40% to 55% seen once. This clonotype was picked up many times. Antigen unknown. The sequence was collected from a woman aged 55-75 years in good health. Sequenced: blood. The J gene is TRBJ1-5, the V gene TRBV29-1; 7 positions agree with TRBD1. CDR3 amino acids: CSVCDRVNQPQHF. CDR3 nucleotide sequence: TGCAGCGTTTGCGACAGGGTCAATCAGCCCCAGCATTTT.